The T cell receptor (beta chain) described here comes from a study of shared clonotypes between healthy human individuals. Profiled with immunoSEQ multiplex PCR; TCRdb holds only in-frame clones, not every one. Of some 2,100,000 clones in the sample, 95% were seen once. Looked up from germline, CDR1 is SNHLY and CDR2 is FYNNEI. V dropped 5 bases and J dropped 7 bases, with 17 bases sitting between them. This CDR3 is 14 amino acids long. This chain links TRBV2 with TRBJ1-2, with D possibly being TRBD1 (5 bases). The specimen sequenced was naive CD4+ T cells sorted from blood. Subset specified: CD45RA+ positively selected. This TCR derives from a man younger than 30 in good health. The DNA of the CDR3 is TGTGCCAGCAGTCTACAGGTGGGCATCGGTGGCTACACCTTC. It specifies CASSLQVGIGGYTF.